This is a list of T cell receptor beta chains from one sample in a study of cytomegalovirus exposure and HLA in healthy donors. The method was immunoSEQ multiplex PCR; TCRdb's version includes in-frame clones alone and lacks a portion of them. Among under 50,000 clones, approximately 94% were seen once, and the ten largest hold approximately 2%. The sequenced sample consisted of PBMCs. These receptors all stem from a young woman in good health and CMV-seronegative. Both conserved end residues are part of each CDR3. The order of the fields is clone size, D gene, J gene, V gene, CDR3 DNA, CDR3 protein. D genes are given only for firm matches. Expanded clones get a size class; other rows say once, few or many, or leave the size out.

clone size: -
D gene: -
J gene: TRBJ2-7
V gene: TRBV28
CDR3 DNA: TGTGCCAGCAGTTATTCTGACAGGAACCACGAGCAGTACTTC
CDR3 protein: CASSYSDRNHEQYF

clone size: -
D gene: TRBD1
J gene: TRBJ1-1
V gene: TRBV18
CDR3 DNA: TGTGCCAGCTCACAGAACGGACAGGGCGGTAATGAAGCTTTCTTT
CDR3 protein: CASSQNGQGGNEAFF

clone size: -
D gene: -
J gene: TRBJ2-7
V gene: TRBV11-1
CDR3 DNA: TGTGCCAGCAGCTTGGGCGGGGAATACGAGCAGTACTTC
CDR3 protein: CASSLGGEYEQYF

clone size: -
D gene: TRBD1
J gene: TRBJ1-2
V gene: TRBV23-1
CDR3 DNA: TGCGCCAGCAATCCCGGGGACAGATGGTGGGGCTACACCTTC
CDR3 protein: CASNPGDRWWGYTF

clone size: -
D gene: TRBD2
J gene: TRBJ2-4
V gene: TRBV7-2
CDR3 DNA: TGTGCCAGCAGCCCGGGACTAGCGGGGGGATTAACCAAAAACATTCAGTACTTC
CDR3 protein: CASSPGLAGGLTKNIQYF

clone size: -
D gene: -
J gene: TRBJ1-5
V gene: TRBV30
CDR3 DNA: TGTGCCTGGAGTAAAGGCAGGGTGAGGCAGCCCCAGCATTTT
CDR3 protein: CAWSKGRVRQPQHF

clone size: -
D gene: TRBD1
J gene: TRBJ1-1
V gene: TRBV4-1
CDR3 DNA: TGCGCCAGCAGCCAACCGAAACAGGGGAGAGGTAAAACTGAAGCTTTCTTT
CDR3 protein: CASSQPKQGRGKTEAFF

clone size: -
D gene: -
J gene: TRBJ1-1
V gene: TRBV6-1
CDR3 DNA: TGTGCCAGCAGTGAAGAGGCTGGGGGCCGGGTGAACACTGAAGCTTTCTTT
CDR3 protein: CASSEEAGGRVNTEAFF

clone size: -
D gene: -
J gene: TRBJ1-6
V gene: TRBV28
CDR3 DNA: TGTGCCAGCAGTTCCAAGCCACCCCTCCACTTT
CDR3 protein: CASSSKPPLHF

clone size: -
D gene: -
J gene: TRBJ2-2
V gene: TRBV9
CDR3 DNA: TGTGCCAGCAGCGGGCGGATAGACAGGCCGAACACCGGGGAGCTGTTTTTT
CDR3 protein: CASSGRIDRPNTGELFF

clone size: -
D gene: TRBD1
J gene: TRBJ2-7
V gene: TRBV27
CDR3 DNA: TGTGCCAGCAGTATACAGGGACAGGGGGTCGGGGAGCAGTACTTC
CDR3 protein: CASSIQGQGVGEQYF

clone size: medium-sized
D gene: TRBD1
J gene: TRBJ2-2
V gene: TRBV4-2
CDR3 DNA: TGTGCCAGCATCGGGACAGGGGACACCGGGGAGCTGTTTTTT
CDR3 protein: CASIGTGDTGELFF

clone size: -
D gene: TRBD1
J gene: TRBJ1-1
V gene: TRBV4-1
CDR3 DNA: TGCGCCAGCAGCCAGGGCTCACAGGGGGCGCGCACTGAAGCTTTCTTT
CDR3 protein: CASSQGSQGARTEAFF

clone size: -
D gene: -
J gene: TRBJ1-2
V gene: TRBV25-1
CDR3 DNA: TGTGCCAGCAGTAGGGGGGGGAGTAATGGCTACACCTTC
CDR3 protein: CASSRGGSNGYTF

clone size: -
D gene: -
J gene: TRBJ2-3
V gene: TRBV5-1
CDR3 DNA: TGCGCCAGCAGCCAGACCCAGACTACCCTTAGCACAGATACGCAGTATTTT
CDR3 protein: CASSQTQTTLSTDTQYF

clone size: -
D gene: TRBD1
J gene: TRBJ1-1
V gene: TRBV2
CDR3 DNA: TGTGCCAGCAGCGGCAGGGGGCTTACTGAAGCTTTCTTT
CDR3 protein: CASSGRGLTEAFF

clone size: -
D gene: -
J gene: TRBJ2-7
V gene: TRBV7-2
CDR3 DNA: TGTGCCAGCAGCTTAGCGATGGAACTCCGGGAAACCCCCCCCCTCGAGCAGTACTTC
CDR3 protein: CASSLAMELRETPPLEQYF

clone size: once
D gene: TRBD1
J gene: TRBJ2-2
V gene: TRBV11-2
CDR3 DNA: TGTGCCAGCAGCCATCGGGACAGGGGACCTGCCGGGGAGCTGTTTTTT
CDR3 protein: CASSHRDRGPAGELFF

clone size: few
D gene: TRBD1
J gene: TRBJ1-2
V gene: TRBV4-1
CDR3 DNA: TGCGCCAGCAGCCAAGATCAGGGGGCCTACTATGGCTACACCTTC
CDR3 protein: CASSQDQGAYYGYTF

clone size: -
D gene: -
J gene: TRBJ1-2
V gene: TRBV10-3
CDR3 DNA: TGTGCCATCAGTGCCTTCAGGGTGCCGCAGATTTATGGCTACACCTTC
CDR3 protein: CAISAFRVPQIYGYTF

clone size: -
D gene: -
J gene: TRBJ1-1
V gene: TRBV2
CDR3 DNA: TGTGCCAGCAGTGGACAGTTTAACACTGAAGCTTTCTTT
CDR3 protein: CASSGQFNTEAFF

clone size: -
D gene: -
J gene: TRBJ2-1
V gene: TRBV7-2
CDR3 DNA: TGTGCCAGCAGCTTAGCTTACGGTGGAGACCAGTTCTTC
CDR3 protein: CASSLAYGGDQFF